The 5 T cell receptor beta chains listed next were all sequenced from one sample in a study of CD8 T cells in Susac syndrome. The RNA, roughly 0.5 to 1 ug, was put through reverse transcription using random hexamers. TCRdb ran MiXCR on the immunoSEQ multiplex PCR reads and lists one entry per CDR3 protein. The sample comprises 150,000 to 200,000 distinct CDR3 sequences, around 96% of which are singletons, and 0.1% rests with the top ten. Sequenced sample: CD4+ T cells from PBMCs. These receptors all come from a human donor in good health.

The rearrangement links TRBV24-1 to TRBJ1-1; possible D gene TRBD1, 6 bases. Germline CDR1 reads KGHDR; CDR2 reads SFDVKD. The V gene lost 2 bases and the J gene lost 1 base, with 10 bases spanning the gap. The CDR3 is made up of 15 amino acids. The CDR3 coding sequence is TGTGCCACCAGTGATTCGGGGGCCCAGAACACTGAAGCTTTCTTT. The encoded protein is CATSDSGAQNTEAFF.

About this clonotype: The junction departs from the called germline gene at one end, perhaps through a read error. V gene TRBV6-5 combines with J gene TRBJ2-7; no reliable D call. The CDR3 consists of 9 residues. The germline V gene encodes CDR1 MNHEY and CDR2 SVGAGI. CDR3 nucleotide sequence: TGTGCCAGCAGCCCTAGATCTAGCTTC. It encodes CASSPRSSF.

The CDR3 sequence is CASTSFSDQPQHF. CDR3 coding DNA: TGTGCCAGCACCAGTTTCAGTGACCAGCCCCAGCATTTT. This chain uses TRBV28 with TRBJ1-5; unclear D gene. The length of the CDR3 is 13 residues. Germline V gives CDR1 MDHEN, CDR2 SYDVKM. V gave up 7 bases and J gave up 7 bases, with 14 bases separating them.

The chain has TRBV24-1 and TRBJ1-2, with a possible D match to TRBD1 (6 bases). CDR3 length equals 13 residues. CDR1 and CDR2 (germline): KGHDR, SFDVKD. V was trimmed by 11 bases and J by 7 bases, leaving 19 bases between them. In nucleotides, the CDR3 is TGTGCCATCGGAGCAGGGGAATCCACTGGCTACACCTTC. Its translation: CAIGAGESTGYTF.

The chain has TRBV20-1 and TRBJ2-1, with D hard to call. CDR1 is DFQATT, CDR2 SNEGSKA, per germline (reference sequence). This CDR3 spans 14 amino acids. Trimming removed 1 base from V and 1 base from J, with 8 bases in between. CDR3: CSARVDGSYNEQFF. DNA for the CDR3: TGCAGTGCTAGAGTCGACGGTTCCTACAATGAGCAGTTCTTC.